This T cell receptor (beta chain) stems from a study of cytomegalovirus exposure and HLA in healthy donors. Looked up from germline, CDR1 is MNHNY and CDR2 is SVGAGI (reference sequence). Trimming removed 2 bases at V and 7 bases at J, with 11 bases between. CDR3 length: 13 amino acids. Notes on the study in general: A later analysis found most CMV-associated TCR beta chains apparently HLA-restricted. What was likely a sequencing artifact was a cluster of highly shared sequence variants. Common viral pathogens (according to a later analysis) appeared linked to several of the most significant clusters. Presence/absence comparisons presumed near-even sequencing depth among donors.

About this clone: No antigen is known for it.

In the PCR, 60 Vbeta and 13 Jbeta primers were used. The data were produced by immunoSEQ multiplex PCR, yet TCRdb's version contains in-frame clones alone and is incomplete. The sample contains about 190,000 clones, over 60% of which appear only once. The sample consisted of PBMCs. The origin of this receptor is a middle-aged woman in good health and CMV-seronegative. The rearrangement joins TRBV6-6 to TRBJ1-1, with a weak D call TRBD1 (6 bases). Here the CDR3 DNA reads TGTGCCAGCAGTTACGCGCAGGGACATGAAGCTTTCTTT. It translates to CASSYAQGHEAFF.